This TCR beta chain derives from a study of T cells in Graves' hyperthyroidism and ophthalmopathy. Germline values: CDR1 MNHEY, CDR2 SVGEGT. With 2 bases removed from V and 13 bases from J, the gap between germline ends came to 14 bases. The CDR3 runs 13 residues. Amplification yielded TCR beta CDR3 regions, with RNA transcripts as the source. The study used the HTBI primer set for a first-round RT-PCR of the TCR CDR3. One entry per CDR3 protein results from TCRdb running MiXCR on the multiplex PCR reads. The sample consists of around 690,000 distinct CDR3 sequences, roughly 17% of them appearing once.

The chain uses TRBV6-2 or TRBV6-3 and TRBJ2-2; no firm D call. The sequenced sample was blood. The sequence was collected from a man in his fifties with Graves' hyperthyroidism. The CDR3 region is CASSYGPKLGLFF. CDR3 bases: TGTGCCAGCAGTTACGGGCCTAAGTTAGGGCTGTTTTTT.